Shown below are 19 T cell receptor beta chains from a single sample sequenced in a study of blood T cell repertoires in COVID-19. Produced via immunoSEQ multiplex PCR; TCRdb's table is partial and in-frame only. The table lists 350,000 or so clones, 88% of them singletons. Material: peripheral blood. The receptors were sampled from a young woman with COVID-19, enrolled during active disease.

This chain uses TRBV28 with TRBJ1-2, with 9 positions matching TRBD1. Germline V gene sequence: CDR1 MDHEN, CDR2 SYDVKM. This CDR3 spans 13 amino acids. In nucleotides, the CDR3 is TGTTCGAGCGAACAGGGGGCAGGCTATGGCTACACCTTC. It translates to CSSEQGAGYGYTF.

The J gene is TRBJ1-2, the V gene TRBV27; 7 bases match TRBD1. The CDR3 loop spans 15 amino acids. V trimming: 7 bases; J trimming: 2 bases; junction bases outside the gene matches: 10. From germline, CDR1 is MNHEY and CDR2 SMNVEV (reference sequence). CDR3 amino acids: CASTLAPGGNYGYTF. DNA for the CDR3: TGTGCCAGCACCTTAGCCCCAGGGGGGAACTATGGCTACACCTTC.

This chain uses TRBV4-1 with TRBJ1-2, with 7 bases that match TRBD1. This CDR3 is 15 amino acids long. Germline CDR1 and CDR2: MGHRA and YSYEKL. V trimming: 1 base; J trimming: 4 bases; junction bases outside the gene matches: 6. The DNA for the CDR3 is TGCGCCAGCAGCCAAGCCCCGGGACAGCTCTATGGCTACACCTTC. It codes for CASSQAPGQLYGYTF.

Regarding this clone: Distinct nucleotide sequences in the sample also encode this CDR3. The V gene is TRBV19, the J gene TRBJ1-5; D is possibly TRBD1 (6 bases). The CDR3 totals 13 residues. Germline V gene sequence: CDR1 LNHDA, CDR2 SQIVND (reference sequence). The V end was cut by 7 bases, the J end by 3 bases, with 10 bases between. The DNA of the CDR3 is TGTGCCAGTAAGGACAGAAACAATCAGCCCCAGCATTTT. It is translated as CASKDRNNQPQHF.

The chain employs TRBV9 and TRBJ1-6; no firm D call. This CDR3 is 15 amino acids long. CDR1 SGDLS and CDR2 YYNGEE come from the germline V gene. Trimming shortened V by 4 bases and J by 5 bases, and 13 bases separated the two germline ends. This CDR3 reads CASSLNPGNNSPLHF. DNA for the CDR3: TGTGCCAGCAGCCTCAACCCGGGGAATAATTCACCCCTCCACTTT.

This clone is a singleton in its sample. The V gene is TRBV6-5, the J gene TRBJ1-2; 7 nucleotides match TRBD1. Germline V gene lookup returns CDR1 MNHEY and CDR2 SVGAGI. With 5 bases clipped from V and 2 bases from J, the junction kept 5 bases outside the gene matches. This CDR3 has 14 residues. The CDR3 loop reads CASSRDSANYGYTF. CDR3 in DNA: TGTGCCAGCAGTCGGGACAGCGCAAACTATGGCTACACCTTC.

The J gene is TRBJ2-5, the V gene TRBV15, with D tentatively TRBD2 (6 bases). The V end was cut by 4 bases, the J end by 1 base, with 10 bases between. This CDR3 is built from 14 residues. The germline V gene encodes CDR1 LNHNV and CDR2 YYDKDF (reference sequence). In nucleotides, the CDR3 is TGTGCCACCAGCATCGGGACTTCCCAAGAGACCCAGTACTTC. Translated, it gives CATSIGTSQETQYF.

This clone has more than one count but fewer than ten. The chain employs TRBV7-3 and TRBJ2-5, with D possibly being TRBD2 (6 bases). The germline gives CDR1 SGHTA, CDR2 FQGTGA. This CDR3 is 14 amino acids long. The V end lost 4 bases, the J end lost 7 bases, and 16 bases lay between the germline ends. As DNA, the CDR3 is TGTGCCAGCAGCTCGGGACTGCCTATGGGGACCCAGTACTTC. Translating gives CASSSGLPMGTQYF.

Remarks on this clone: Other DNA variants within this sample encode the same CDR3. The chain couples TRBV27 to TRBJ1-1, with a weak D call TRBD1 (6 bases). Trimming shortened V by 0 bases and J by 1 base, and 9 bases separated the two germline ends. The CDR3 length is 15 residues. Germline CDR1 and CDR2: MNHEY and SMNVEV (reference sequence). The DNA for the CDR3 is TGTGCCAGCAGTTTATCGAGGGGGGGGAACACTGAAGCTTTCTTT. It specifies CASSLSRGGNTEAFF.

The gene calls are TRBV19 and TRBJ1-5; D is ambiguous. Germline CDR1 and CDR2: LNHDA and SQIVND (reference sequence). The CDR3 is made up of 13 amino acids. Trimming stripped 2 bases from V and 5 bases from J, with 7 bases between. In DNA form, the CDR3 reads TGTGCCAGTAGTATACCCCCGGATCAGCCCCAGCATTTT. Translation: CASSIPPDQPQHF.

The genes are TRBV28 and TRBJ2-1, with 13 bases fitting TRBD2. Losses at the gene ends were 4 bases for V and 5 bases for J; bases not matched to a gene: 2. Per the germline V gene, CDR1 is MDHEN and CDR2 is SYDVKM. The CDR3 is 15 amino acids. Here the CDR3 reads CASSWTSGRHNEQFF. The DNA for the CDR3 is TGTGCCAGCAGTTGGACTAGCGGGAGACACAATGAGCAGTTCTTC.

The V call is TRBV19, the J call TRBJ2-5, with 14 bases identical to TRBD2. The J segment lost 2 bases and the V segment lost 4 bases, leaving 3 bases of the junction unmatched. The CDR3 is 16 residues long. Germline CDR1 and CDR2: LNHDA and SQIVND (reference sequence). The DNA for the CDR3 is TGTGCCAGTAGTAATGGACTAGCGGGGGGTCAAGAGACCCAGTACTTC. Its translation: CASSNGLAGGQETQYF.

This chain connects TRBV7-2 to TRBJ1-1; TRBD1 is a possible D gene (6 bases). CDR3 length equals 15 residues. V lost 5 bases and J 0 bases, leaving 13 bases between the germline ends. Germline values: CDR1 SGHTA, CDR2 FQGNSA. The CDR3 region has the DNA TGTGCCAGCAGCGCGAGCGGGGGCTTGAACACTGAAGCTTTCTTT. This translates into CASSASGGLNTEAFF. The full variable domain, completed using reference TRBV7-2 and TRBJ1-1, is GAGVSQSPSNKVTEKGKDVELRCDPISGHTALYWYRQSLGQGLEFLIYFQGNSAPDKSGLPSDRFSAERTGGSVSTLTIQRTQQEDSAVYLCASSASGGLNTEAFFGQGTRLTVV.

This clone was seen more than once but under ten times. The rearrangement links TRBV6-2 or TRBV6-3 to TRBJ2-2; 14 bases agree with TRBD2. Unmatched junction bases numbered 6, after V lost 0 bases and J lost 0 bases. Germline assignment: CDR1 MNHEY and CDR2 SVGEGT. The CDR3 has 20 residues. The CDR3 sequence: CASSYSRTSGGLANTGELFF. CDR3 sequence (DNA): TGTGCCAGCAGTTACTCTCGGACTAGCGGGGGGTTGGCGAACACCGGGGAGCTGTTTTTT.

This clone was observed once. V and J are TRBV2 and TRBJ1-5; D not certain. V lost 8 bases, J lost 2 bases, and 10 bases lay in between. This CDR3 comprises 13 residues. The germline V gene encodes CDR1 SNHLY and CDR2 FYNNEI. The CDR3 nucleotides are TGTGCCAGCCGGCAGGTAGGCAATCAGCCCCAGCATTTT. Its translation is CASRQVGNQPQHF.

This sequence joins TRBV27 and TRBJ1-1, with D possibly TRBD1 on 5 matching bases. CDR1 is MNHEY, CDR2 SMNVEV, per germline (reference sequence). The CDR3 spans 14 residues. V was clipped by 3 bases and J by 5 bases, with 13 bases between them. The chain's CDR3 is CASSFNQGITEAFF. As DNA, the CDR3 is TGTGCCAGCAGTTTCAACCAGGGCATTACTGAAGCTTTCTTT.

The CDR3 nucleotides are TGTGCCAGCATTGGGGACAAGGTTAATGAAAAACTGTTTTTT. Amino acids: CASIGDKVNEKLFF. The gene calls are TRBV2 and TRBJ1-4; possible D gene TRBD1, 6 bases. The V and J ends lost 7 bases and 4 bases respectively, with 13 bases between them. CDR3 length: 14 residues. CDR1 and CDR2 from the germline V gene are SNHLY and FYNNEI.

This chain links TRBV2 with TRBJ1-5; 7 nucleotides line up with TRBD1. Germline CDR1 is SNHLY and CDR2 is FYNNEI. V lost 5 bases and J lost 6; bases outside the gene matches: 13. This CDR3 has 16 residues. For the CDR3, the DNA is TGTGCCAGCAGTTCCACCACTGGGACAGCGGGTCAGCCCCAGCATTTT. Translating gives CASSSTTGTAGQPQHF. The full variable domain, with the rest looked up from reference TRBV2 and TRBJ1-5, is EPEVTQTPSHQVTQMGQEVILRCVPISNHLYFYWYRQILGQKVEFLVSFYNNEISEKSEIFDDQFSVERPDGSNFTLKIRSTKLEDSAMYFCASSSTTGTAGQPQHFGDGTRLSIL.

The chain uses TRBV2 and TRBJ1-2; the D gene is possibly TRBD1 (6 bases). The V gene lost 6 bases and the J gene lost 4 bases, with 15 bases spanning the gap. Germline CDR1 reads SNHLY; CDR2 reads FYNNEI. The CDR3 is 14 amino acids. The CDR3: CASSNARTAYGYTF. The CDR3 bases are TGTGCCAGCAGCAACGCCCGGACAGCCTATGGCTACACCTTC.